One sample yielded the 15 T cell receptor beta chains listed below, sequenced in a study of T-cell memory formation after mild COVID-19. TCRdb re-called the 5' RACE reads with MiXCR, one entry per CDR3 protein. The sample consists of under 300,000 distinct CDR3 sequences, about a sixth of them appearing once. The material sequenced was PBMCs or a T cell subset sorted from them (not recorded which). The receptors come from a man younger than 35 who had mild COVID-19 (a few samples of this study predate the infection). Cell type and time point are not known.

This clonotype was seen only a few times. The chain links TRBV10-3 to TRBJ1-1, with 7 positions matching TRBD1. Per germline, CDR1 ENHRY and CDR2 SYGVKD. CDR3 size: 14 residues. V dropped 4 bases and J dropped 1; count of bases not matched to a gene: 3. The CDR3 DNA reads TGTGCCATCAGTGCAGGGACAGCGAACACTGAAGCTTTCTTT. Protein sequence: CAISAGTANTEAFF.

This clonotype has a handful of counts. The chain joins TRBV6-5 to TRBJ2-7; D unresolved. Germline values: CDR1 MNHEY, CDR2 SVGAGI. Trimming left V 6 bases short and J 0 bases short, with 9 bases between. The CDR3 covers 13 residues. CDR3 nucleotide sequence: TGTGCCAGCAGCCGAGTAAGCTCCTACGAGCAGTACTTC. It encodes CASSRVSSYEQYF.

This chain uses TRBV12-3 or TRBV12-4 with TRBJ2-3, with D possibly TRBD1 on 5 matching bases. Deletions cut 3 bases from V and 5 bases from J, with 12 bases between. The CDR3 contains 14 residues. This CDR3 is CASSLGPVLDTQYF. The CDR3 DNA sequence: TGTGCCAGCAGTTTGGGGCCAGTATTAGATACGCAGTATTTT.

Regarding this clonotype: One end of the junction is discordant with germline, which a read error may explain. This chain connects TRBV6-1 to TRBJ1-1; 8 bases are shared with TRBD1. Germline values: CDR1 MNHNS, CDR2 SASEGT. CDR3 length: 12 amino acids. The CDR3 DNA reads as TGTGCCAGCCGAGTTGGGGACAGGATATTCACCTTT. Its protein is CASRVGDRIFTF.

The CDR3 region is CASSAPPGVNEQFF. The CDR3, as DNA: TGTGCCAGCAGTGCCCCACCAGGGGTCAATGAGCAGTTCTTC. The rearrangement joins TRBV28 to TRBJ2-1; D perhaps matches TRBD1 (6 bases). Trimming removed 5 bases from V and 6 bases from J, with 14 bases in between. The CDR3 consists of 14 residues. From germline, CDR1 is MDHEN and CDR2 SYDVKM.

This clonotype turned up a few times. The chain links TRBV12-3 or TRBV12-4 to TRBJ1-2; tentative D call: TRBD1 (5 bases). V dropped 2 bases and J dropped 4 bases, with 14 bases sitting between them. This CDR3 spans 15 amino acids. The CDR3 loop is CASSLWAGGAYGYTF. In nucleotides, the CDR3 is TGTGCCAGCAGTTTATGGGCTGGTGGGGCCTATGGCTACACCTTC.

V is TRBV7-2 and J is TRBJ1-2; D is perhaps TRBD1 (6 bases). The CDR3 loop spans 15 amino acids. Germline values: CDR1 SGHTA, CDR2 FQGNSA. V lost 0 bases to trimming and J lost 0 bases, with 8 bases between them. The CDR3 nucleotides read TGTGCCAGCAGCTTAGCGGGACATACTAACTATGGCTACACCTTC. Translation: CASSLAGHTNYGYTF.

Ten or more counts support this clonotype. The chain combines TRBV6-5 with TRBJ1-5; TRBD1 agrees at 7 bases. Germline trimming cut 6 bases from V and 0 bases from J; bases unmatched to any gene: 8. The CDR3 extends over 16 amino acids. Germline CDR1 is MNHEY and CDR2 is SVGAGI. CDR3 residues: CASSGGTADSNQPQHF. The DNA of the CDR3 is TGTGCCAGCAGCGGGGGGACAGCCGATAGCAATCAGCCCCAGCATTTT.

This clonotype has ten or more counts. The chain joins TRBV5-1 to TRBJ1-2; 9 positions match TRBD1. V dropped 4 bases and J dropped 5; count of bases not matched to a gene: 9. This CDR3 comprises 15 residues. Per the germline V gene, CDR1 is SGHRS and CDR2 is YFSETQ. CDR3 residues: CASSDRDRERYGYTF. In DNA form, the CDR3 reads TGCGCCAGCAGCGACCGGGACAGGGAAAGATATGGCTACACCTTC.

This clonotype showed up just a few times. The J gene is TRBJ2-7, the V gene TRBV5-4; 7 bases agree with TRBD1. Germline trimming cut 0 bases from V and 5 bases from J; bases unmatched to any gene: 5. This CDR3 contains 14 residues. Germline CDR1 SGHNT, CDR2 YYREEE (reference sequence). The CDR3 bases are TGTGCCAGCAGCTTGGACGGACAGGCCCACGAGCAGTACTTC. It yields the protein CASSLDGQAHEQYF.

The chain combines TRBV28 with TRBJ1-5; TRBD1 aligns across 7 bases. The CDR3 consists of 14 residues. V dropped 6 bases and J dropped 4; count of bases not matched to a gene: 6. CDR1 is MDHEN, CDR2 SYDVKM, per germline. This CDR3 is CASRGDRGNQPQHF. CDR3 nucleotides: TGTGCCAGCAGGGGGGACAGAGGGAATCAGCCCCAGCATTTT.

V gene TRBV6-5 combines with J gene TRBJ2-7; TRBD1 matches at 10 bases. The V gene's germline CDR1 is MNHEY and CDR2 SVGAGI. The length of the CDR3 is 16 residues. Trimming removed 2 bases from V and 3 bases from J; junction bases left unmatched: 7. The CDR3 is CASSYDPDRGYYEQYF. The CDR3 DNA reads as TGTGCCAGCAGTTACGACCCGGACAGGGGGTACTACGAGCAGTACTTC.

This clonotype was seen a few times. The chain links TRBV12-3 or TRBV12-4 to TRBJ2-3, with TRBD2 matching 10 bases. CDR3 length equals 16 residues. Germline trimming cut 4 bases from V and 0 bases from J; bases unmatched to any gene: 4. CDR3 DNA: TGTGCCAGCAGTTCTCTAGCGGGGGCTAGCACAGATACGCAGTATTTT. It encodes CASSSLAGASTDTQYF.

This rearrangement joins TRBV24-1 to TRBJ2-2; 11 bases line up with TRBD2. Per the germline V gene, CDR1 is KGHDR and CDR2 is SFDVKD. The CDR3 has 17 amino acids. J gave up 4 bases and V 5 bases, and 8 bases lay outside the gene matches. The CDR3 DNA sequence: TGTGCCACCAGTGCCCAACTAGCGGGGGATACCACCGGGGAGCTGTTTTTT. Protein: CATSAQLAGDTTGELFF.

The rearrangement links TRBV11-2 to TRBJ1-1; D may be TRBD1 (6 bases). The V gene lost 2 bases and the J gene lost 0 bases, with 10 bases spanning the gap. CDR1 is SGHAT, CDR2 FQNNGV, per germline. The length of the CDR3 is 15 residues. The CDR3 region is CASSLSAGVNTEAFF. In nucleotides, the CDR3 is TGTGCCAGCAGCTTATCTGCAGGGGTGAACACTGAAGCTTTCTTT.